What follows are 10 T cell receptor beta chains derived from one specimen sequenced in a study of T cells in localized non-small cell lung cancer. This table comes from immunoSEQ multiplex PCR, and its TCRdb copy is limited to in-frame clones, with some not included. The repertoire holds 86,000 or so clones, with 70% to 90% as singletons. The starting material was peripheral blood, obtained before any cancer treatment. These receptors came from a man between 40 and 70 years old with stage I lung adenocarcinoma.

As regards this clone: In the same sample, other DNA sequences code for this CDR3. This chain uses TRBV30 with TRBJ1-2; TRBD1 is a possible D gene (6 bases). Germline assignment: CDR1 GTSNPN and CDR2 SVGIG (reference sequence). CDR3 length: 12 residues. Trimming stripped 2 bases from V and 5 bases from J, with 9 bases between. The CDR3 here is CAWSRQGYGYTF. The CDR3 bases are TGTGCCTGGAGTCGGCAGGGGTATGGCTACACCTTC. The whole variable domain, filled in from reference TRBV30 and TRBJ1-2, reads SQTIHQWPATLVQPVGSPLSLECTVEGTSNPNLYWYRQAAGRGLQLLFYSVGIGQISSEVPQNLSASRPQDRQFILSSKKLLLSDSGFYLCAWSRQGYGYTFGSGTRLTVV.

This rearrangement joins TRBV10-3 to TRBJ1-4; D is possibly TRBD1 (5 bases). Trimming removed 4 bases at V and 5 bases at J, with 8 bases between. The CDR3 totals 13 residues. CDR1 and CDR2 from the germline V gene are ENHRY and SYGVKD. CDR3 bases: TGTGCCATCAGTGGAGACAGAAATGAAAAACTGTTTTTT. Translated: CAISGDRNEKLFF.

The chain combines TRBV19 with TRBJ2-1; D is ambiguous. From germline, CDR1 is LNHDA and CDR2 SQIVND (reference sequence). This CDR3 is built from 13 residues. V was cut by 0 bases and J by 10 bases, with 10 bases left in between. DNA of the CDR3: TGTGCCAGTAGTATAGATATGGGGATCGAGCAGTTCTTC. It specifies CASSIDMGIEQFF.

The chain uses TRBV5-1 and TRBJ2-7; perhaps D is TRBD1 or TRBD2 (6 bases each). There are 13 residues in the CDR3. Trimming cost V 2 bases and J 5 bases, with 11 bases left between them. The germline V gene encodes CDR1 SGHRS and CDR2 YFSETQ. The CDR3, as DNA: TGCGCCAGCAGCTTCGGGGGCGCGGACGAGCAGTACTTC. It codes for CASSFGGADEQYF.

This chain uses TRBV11-3 with TRBJ2-3; 7 bases are a match to TRBD2. The CDR3 runs to 16 residues. J lost 0 bases, V lost 1 base, and 4 bases had no gene match. CDR1 SGHNT and CDR2 YENEEA come from the germline V gene. CDR3: CASSLGGTTSTDTQYF. The CDR3 coding sequence is TGTGCCAGCAGCTTAGGAGGGACTACTAGCACAGATACGCAGTATTTT.

This rearrangement joins TRBV11-3 to TRBJ2-5, with D tentatively TRBD1 (6 bases). Germline V gene data show CDR1 as SGHNT and CDR2 as YENEEA. Trimming removed 1 base at V and 6 bases at J, with 9 bases between. The CDR3 contains 13 residues. This chain's CDR3 is CASSLGRGQTQYF. The CDR3 DNA follows: TGTGCCAGCAGCTTAGGCAGGGGACAGACCCAGTACTTC.

V is TRBV7-2 and J is TRBJ2-3, with a tentative D call TRBD1 (6 bases). The CDR3 extends over 15 amino acids. Germline-derived CDR1 and CDR2 are SGHTA and FQGNSA. Between the trimmed V and J ends, which lost 5 bases and 2 bases, there was a span of 14 bases. The CDR3 protein is CASSPGQGHTDTQYF. DNA of the CDR3: TGTGCCAGCAGCCCGGGGCAGGGGCACACAGATACGCAGTATTTT.

This chain uses TRBV2 with TRBJ2-7; 7 positions agree with TRBD1. The CDR3 totals 13 residues. With V trimmed by 7 bases and J by 3 bases, 6 bases remained unmatched. The germline V gene has CDR1 SNHLY and CDR2 FYNNEI. The CDR3 is CASKDRDLYEQYF. The CDR3 bases are TGTGCCAGCAAAGACAGGGACCTCTACGAGCAGTACTTC.

J is TRBJ2-6 and V is TRBV19; D is undetermined. The germline V and J ends were trimmed by 4 bases and 2 bases, with 9 bases remaining between them. Germline V lookup: CDR1 LNHDA, CDR2 SQIVND (reference sequence). The CDR3 sequence is 15 residues long. The CDR3 sequence is CASSRPGAGANVLTF. The CDR3 coding sequence is TGTGCCAGTAGTAGGCCGGGTGCTGGGGCCAACGTCCTGACTTTC.

This clone was picked up a small number of times. J is TRBJ2-5 and V is TRBV7-3; 9 nucleotides match TRBD2. The V gene end was trimmed by 5 bases and the J gene end by 3 bases; junction bases not matched to a gene: 7. The CDR3 sequence is 15 residues long. Germline V gives CDR1 SGHTA, CDR2 FQGTGA. The chain's CDR3 is CASSALAGIKETQYF. The CDR3 coding sequence is TGTGCCAGCAGCGCCCTAGCGGGGATAAAAGAGACCCAGTACTTC.